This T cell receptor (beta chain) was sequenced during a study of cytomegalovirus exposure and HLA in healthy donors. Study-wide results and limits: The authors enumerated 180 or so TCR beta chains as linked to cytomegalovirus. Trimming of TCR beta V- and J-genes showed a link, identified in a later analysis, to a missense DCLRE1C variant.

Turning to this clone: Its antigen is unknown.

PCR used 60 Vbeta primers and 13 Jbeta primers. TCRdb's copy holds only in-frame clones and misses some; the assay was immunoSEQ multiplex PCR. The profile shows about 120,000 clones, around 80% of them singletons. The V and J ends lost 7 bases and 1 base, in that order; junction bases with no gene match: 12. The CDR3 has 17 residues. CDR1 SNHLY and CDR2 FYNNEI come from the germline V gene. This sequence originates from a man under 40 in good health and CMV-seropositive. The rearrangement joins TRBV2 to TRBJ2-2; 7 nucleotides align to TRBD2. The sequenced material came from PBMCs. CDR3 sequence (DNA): TGTGCCAGCAAGACGAAATGGGGCGGGGGGAACACCGGGGAGCTGTTTTTT. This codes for CASKTKWGGGNTGELFF.